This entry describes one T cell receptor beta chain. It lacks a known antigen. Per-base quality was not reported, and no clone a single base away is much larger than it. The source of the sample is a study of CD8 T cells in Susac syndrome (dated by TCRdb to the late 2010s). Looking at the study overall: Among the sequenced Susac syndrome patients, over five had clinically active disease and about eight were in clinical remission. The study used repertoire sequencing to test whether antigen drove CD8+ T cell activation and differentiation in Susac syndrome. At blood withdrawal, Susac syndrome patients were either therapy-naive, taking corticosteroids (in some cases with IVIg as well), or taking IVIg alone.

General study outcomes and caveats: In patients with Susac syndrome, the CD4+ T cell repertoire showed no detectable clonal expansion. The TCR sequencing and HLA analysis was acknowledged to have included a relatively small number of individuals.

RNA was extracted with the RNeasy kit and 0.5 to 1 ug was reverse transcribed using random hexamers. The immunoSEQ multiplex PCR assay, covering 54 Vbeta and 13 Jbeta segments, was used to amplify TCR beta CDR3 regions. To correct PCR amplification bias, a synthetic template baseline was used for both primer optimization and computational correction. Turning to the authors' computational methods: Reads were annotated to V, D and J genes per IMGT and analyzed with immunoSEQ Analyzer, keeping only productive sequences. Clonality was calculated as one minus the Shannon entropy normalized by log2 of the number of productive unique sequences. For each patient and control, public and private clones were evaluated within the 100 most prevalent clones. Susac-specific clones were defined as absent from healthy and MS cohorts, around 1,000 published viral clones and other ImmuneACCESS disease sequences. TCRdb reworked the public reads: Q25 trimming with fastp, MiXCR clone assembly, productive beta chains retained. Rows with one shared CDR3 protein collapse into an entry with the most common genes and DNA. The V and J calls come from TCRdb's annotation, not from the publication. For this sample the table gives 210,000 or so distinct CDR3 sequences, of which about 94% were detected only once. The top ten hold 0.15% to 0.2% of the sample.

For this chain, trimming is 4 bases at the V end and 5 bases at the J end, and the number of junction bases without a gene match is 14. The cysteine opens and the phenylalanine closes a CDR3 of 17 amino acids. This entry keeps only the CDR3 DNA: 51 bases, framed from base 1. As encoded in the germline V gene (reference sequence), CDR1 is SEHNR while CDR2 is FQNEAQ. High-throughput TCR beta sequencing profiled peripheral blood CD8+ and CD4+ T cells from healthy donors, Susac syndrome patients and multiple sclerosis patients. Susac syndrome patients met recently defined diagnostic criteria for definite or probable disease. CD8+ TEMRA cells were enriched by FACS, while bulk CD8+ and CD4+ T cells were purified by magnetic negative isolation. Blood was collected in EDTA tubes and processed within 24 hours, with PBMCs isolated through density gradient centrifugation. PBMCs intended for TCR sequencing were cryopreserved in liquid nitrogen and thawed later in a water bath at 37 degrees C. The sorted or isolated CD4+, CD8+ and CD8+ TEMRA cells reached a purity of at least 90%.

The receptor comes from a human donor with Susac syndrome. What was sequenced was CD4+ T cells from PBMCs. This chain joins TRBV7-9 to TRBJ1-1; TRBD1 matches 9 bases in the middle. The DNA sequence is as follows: TGTGCCAGCAGCTCCGCCTCTCCGGGACAGGGCTGGACTGAAGCTTTCTTT. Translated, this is CASSSASPGQGWTEAFF.